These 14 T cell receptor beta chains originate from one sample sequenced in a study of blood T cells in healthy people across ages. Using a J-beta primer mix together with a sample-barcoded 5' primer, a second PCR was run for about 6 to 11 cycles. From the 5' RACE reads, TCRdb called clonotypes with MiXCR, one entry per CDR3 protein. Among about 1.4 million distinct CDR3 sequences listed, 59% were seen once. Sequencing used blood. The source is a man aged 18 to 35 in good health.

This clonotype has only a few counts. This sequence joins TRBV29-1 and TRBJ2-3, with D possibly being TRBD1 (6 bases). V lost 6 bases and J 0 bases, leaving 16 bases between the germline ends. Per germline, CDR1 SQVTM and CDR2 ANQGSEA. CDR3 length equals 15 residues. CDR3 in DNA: TGCAGCGTCAACCCCAGGGGCTCGAGCACAGATACGCAGTATTTT. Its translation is CSVNPRGSSTDTQYF.

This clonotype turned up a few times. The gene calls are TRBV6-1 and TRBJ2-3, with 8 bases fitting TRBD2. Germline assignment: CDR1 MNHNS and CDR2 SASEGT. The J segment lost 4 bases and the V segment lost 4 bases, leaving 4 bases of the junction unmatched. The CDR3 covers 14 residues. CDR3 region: CASSGAGVPDTQYF. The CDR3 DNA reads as TGTGCCAGCAGTGGAGCGGGAGTTCCAGATACGCAGTATTTT.

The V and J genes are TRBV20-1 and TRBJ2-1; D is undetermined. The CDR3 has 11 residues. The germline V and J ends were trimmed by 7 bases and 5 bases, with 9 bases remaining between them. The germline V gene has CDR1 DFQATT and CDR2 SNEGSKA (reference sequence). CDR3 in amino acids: CSGRDHNEQFF. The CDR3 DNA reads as TGCAGTGGTCGAGACCACAATGAGCAGTTCTTC.

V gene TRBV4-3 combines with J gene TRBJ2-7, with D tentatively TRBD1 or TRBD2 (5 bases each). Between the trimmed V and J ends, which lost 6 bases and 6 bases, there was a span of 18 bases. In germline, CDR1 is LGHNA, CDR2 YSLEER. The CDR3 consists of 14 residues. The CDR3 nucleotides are TGCGCCAGCAGTCCCGGGACGGACCTTAGCGAGCAGTACTTC. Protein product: CASSPGTDLSEQYF.

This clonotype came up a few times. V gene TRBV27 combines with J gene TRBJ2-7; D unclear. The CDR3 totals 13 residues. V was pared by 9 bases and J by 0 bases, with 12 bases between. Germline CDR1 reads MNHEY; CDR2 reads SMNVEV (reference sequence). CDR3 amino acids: CASRMGSSYEQYF. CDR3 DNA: TGTGCCAGTAGGATGGGAAGCTCCTACGAGCAGTACTTC.

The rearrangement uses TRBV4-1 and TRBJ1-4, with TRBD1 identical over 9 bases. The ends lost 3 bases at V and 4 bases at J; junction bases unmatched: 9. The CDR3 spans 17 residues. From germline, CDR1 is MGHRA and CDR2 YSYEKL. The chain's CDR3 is CASSHRDRELINEKLFF. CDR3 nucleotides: TGCGCCAGCAGCCACCGGGACAGGGAATTGATTAATGAAAAACTGTTTTTT.

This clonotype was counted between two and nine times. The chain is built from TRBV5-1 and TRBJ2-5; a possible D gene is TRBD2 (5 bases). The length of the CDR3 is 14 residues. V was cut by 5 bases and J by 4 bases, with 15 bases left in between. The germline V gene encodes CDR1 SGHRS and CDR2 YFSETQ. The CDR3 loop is CASRPDRERETQYF. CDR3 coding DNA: TGCGCCAGCAGGCCCGATAGGGAGAGAGAGACCCAGTACTTC.

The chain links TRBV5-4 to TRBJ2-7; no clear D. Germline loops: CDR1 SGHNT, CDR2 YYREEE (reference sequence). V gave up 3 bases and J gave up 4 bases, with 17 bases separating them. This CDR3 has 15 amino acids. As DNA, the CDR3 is TGTGCCAGCAGCTCCCCTAACTACGACCTATACGAGCAGTACTTC. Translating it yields CASSSPNYDLYEQYF.

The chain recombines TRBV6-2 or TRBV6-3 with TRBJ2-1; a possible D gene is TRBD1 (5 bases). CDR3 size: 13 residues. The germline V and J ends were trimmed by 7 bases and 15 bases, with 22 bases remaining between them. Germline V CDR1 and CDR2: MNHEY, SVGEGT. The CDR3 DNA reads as TGTGCCAGCACCCAGAGCGTAGGGGTAGCCGGGTTCTTC. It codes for CASTQSVGVAGFF.

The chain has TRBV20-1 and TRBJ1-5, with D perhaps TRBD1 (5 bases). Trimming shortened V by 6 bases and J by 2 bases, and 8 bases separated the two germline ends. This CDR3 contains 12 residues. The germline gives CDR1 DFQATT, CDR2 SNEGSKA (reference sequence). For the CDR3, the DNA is TGCAGTGCGGGGGTCGGCAATCAGCCCCAGCATTTT. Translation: CSAGVGNQPQHF.

The DNA for the CDR3 is TGTGCCAGCAGTGAAGTAGCTAACTATGGCTACACCTTC. It translates to CASSEVANYGYTF. The V gene is TRBV6-1, the J gene TRBJ1-2; D remains unclear. There are 13 residues in the CDR3. The germline CDR1 and CDR2 sequences are MNHNS and SASEGT. V dropped 1 base and J dropped 0 bases, with 3 bases sitting between them.

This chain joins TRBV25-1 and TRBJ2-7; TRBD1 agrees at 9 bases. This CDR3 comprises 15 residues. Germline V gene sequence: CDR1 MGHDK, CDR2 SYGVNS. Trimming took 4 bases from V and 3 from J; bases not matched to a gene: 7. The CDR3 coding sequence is TGTGCCAGCAGTGGGAGACAGGGGGTTTTCTACGAGCAGTACTTC. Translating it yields CASSGRQGVFYEQYF.

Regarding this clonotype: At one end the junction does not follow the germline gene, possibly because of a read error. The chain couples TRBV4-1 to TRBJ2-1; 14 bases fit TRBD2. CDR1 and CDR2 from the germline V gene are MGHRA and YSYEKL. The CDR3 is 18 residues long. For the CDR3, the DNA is TGCGCCGGCAGCCAAGATTACGGGTGGACTAGCGGGAGGAATGAGCAGTTCTTC. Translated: CAGSQDYGWTSGRNEQFF.

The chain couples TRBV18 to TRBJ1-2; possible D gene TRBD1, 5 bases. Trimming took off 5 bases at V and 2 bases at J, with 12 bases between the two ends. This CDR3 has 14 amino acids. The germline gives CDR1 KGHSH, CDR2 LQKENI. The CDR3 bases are TGTGCCAGCTCAGCCCAAGACAGAAACTATGGCTACACCTTC. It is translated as CASSAQDRNYGYTF.